This T cell receptor beta chain was identified in a study of identical twins. This clonotype was picked up a small number of times. Its antigen is undetermined. Germline assignment: CDR1 SGHRS and CDR2 YFSETQ. V was pared by 6 bases and J by 14 bases, with 18 bases between. This CDR3 contains 12 residues. Addition of a universal primer site occurred through template switching, and cDNA carried unique molecular identifiers. TCRdb re-called the 5' RACE reads with MiXCR, one entry per CDR3 protein. The sample carries fewer than 900,000 distinct CDR3 sequences, approximately 21% recorded once. Study-level points and caveats: Weaker excess twin sharing was seen among beta out-of-frame sequences.

These data were likewise used in another study, on T cells expressing NK-cell markers. From that paper: The authors applied an anti-gamma-delta TCR antibody in several experiments, and it restricted sorting to alpha-beta TCR T cells.

The TCR originated in a woman under 30 in good health. What was sequenced was PBMCs. This sequence joins TRBV5-1 and TRBJ2-1; no firm D call. The CDR3 region is CASTDSPHRKFF. The CDR3 bases are TGCGCCAGCACCGACTCACCTCATCGGAAGTTCTTC.